A single sample is the source of the 11 T cell receptor beta chains below, sequenced in a study of T cell responses to AZD1222 COVID-19 vaccine. TCRdb's table, derived via immunoSEQ multiplex PCR, lists solely in-frame clones and lacks some. The data hold 180,000 or so clones, with approximately 94% observed a single time. The source material was peripheral blood, sampled on day 0 of AZD1222 vaccination. The origin of the receptors is an adult in good health.

The chain is built from TRBV3-1 (or the pseudogene TRBV3-2) and TRBJ2-1; TRBD2 aligns across 9 bases. The germline V gene encodes CDR1 LGHDT and CDR2 YNNKEL (reference sequence). This CDR3 contains 14 residues. J gave up 6 bases and V 5 bases, and 5 bases lay outside the gene matches. In DNA form, the CDR3 reads TGTGCCAGCAGCGTAGCGGGAGTGGCCAATGAGCAGTTCTTC. This gives the protein CASSVAGVANEQFF.

The chain carries TRBV10-3 and TRBJ1-1; weak D call: TRBD1 (6 bases). Germline lookup yields CDR1 ENHRY and CDR2 SYGVKD. This CDR3 spans 14 amino acids. The germline V and J ends were trimmed by 7 bases and 7 bases, with 19 bases remaining between them. The CDR3 nucleotides read TGTGCCATCAAAGGAGAGACAGGAGGGGGTGAAGCTTTCTTT. It specifies CAIKGETGGGEAFF.

CDR3 protein: CASSHPDGRTEAFF. CDR3 nucleotides: TGCGCCAGCAGCCACCCAGACGGAAGGACTGAAGCTTTCTTT. The V and J genes are TRBV4-1 and TRBJ1-1; D remains unclear. Deletions cut 3 bases from V and 5 bases from J, with 13 bases between. CDR1 MGHRA and CDR2 YSYEKL come from the germline V gene. CDR3 length: 14 amino acids.

The J gene is TRBJ1-4, the V gene TRBV3-1 (or the pseudogene TRBV3-2); 7 bases are shared with TRBD1. CDR3 length: 14 amino acids. J was trimmed by 4 bases and V by 3 bases; bases with no gene match: 2. CDR1 is LGHDT and CDR2 is YNNKEL in the germline V gene (reference sequence). The CDR3 loop reads CASSHTGVNEKLFF. CDR3 sequence (DNA): TGTGCCAGCAGCCATACAGGGGTTAATGAAAAACTGTTTTTT.

J is TRBJ2-1 and V is TRBV6-5; possible D gene TRBD1, 6 bases. The CDR3 is 15 residues long. Germline assignment: CDR1 MNHEY and CDR2 SVGAGI. V was cut by 3 bases and J by 9 bases, with 18 bases left in between. In DNA, the CDR3 is TGTGCCAGCAGTTATGTACAGGGATTTTCTAGTGAGCAGTTCTTC. This codes for CASSYVQGFSSEQFF.

The rearrangement links TRBV27 to TRBJ1-6; 9 bases align to TRBD1. The CDR3 has 16 residues. Germline assignment: CDR1 MNHEY and CDR2 SMNVEV (reference sequence). The V segment lost 7 bases and the J segment 9 bases; nucleotides outside the gene matches: 13. As DNA, the CDR3 is TGTGCCAGCACCCCTGCTCGGACAGGGGCAACTTCACCCCTCCACTTT. It yields the protein CASTPARTGATSPLHF.

This clone appeared once. CDR3 DNA: TGTGCCAGCAGCTTGCGACAGGACGCGCCACCCCTCCACTTT. Translating it yields CASSLRQDAPPLHF. This chain links TRBV7-2 with TRBJ1-6, with D tentatively TRBD1 (6 bases). V lost 3 bases and J lost 11, with 14 bases in between. The length of the CDR3 is 14 residues. The germline V gene encodes CDR1 SGHTA and CDR2 FQGNSA.

This chain uses TRBV7-2 with TRBJ1-1; 8 nucleotides agree with TRBD1. The CDR3 has 17 residues. The junction had 10 bases not matched to a gene; V was cut back by 3 bases and J by 1 base. The germline gives CDR1 SGHTA, CDR2 FQGNSA. The CDR3, as DNA: TGTGCCAGCAGCTTCGGGGACAGGCTATATAGGAACACTGAAGCTTTCTTT. It codes for CASSFGDRLYRNTEAFF. Filled out from reference TRBV7-2 and TRBJ1-1, the complete variable domain reads GAGVSQSPSNKVTEKGKDVELRCDPISGHTALYWYRQSLGQGLEFLIYFQGNSAPDKSGLPSDRFSAERTGGSVSTLTIQRTQQEDSAVYLCASSFGDRLYRNTEAFFGQGTRLTVV.

The gene calls are TRBV6-5 and TRBJ2-2, with 7 positions matching TRBD2. J gave up 3 bases and V 7 bases, and 2 bases lay outside the gene matches. This CDR3 is 13 amino acids long. Germline V gene lookup returns CDR1 MNHEY and CDR2 SVGAGI. CDR3 in DNA: TGTGCCAGCACAGGACTAGACACCGGGGAGCTGTTTTTT. Protein product: CASTGLDTGELFF.

The chain is built from TRBV7-9 and TRBJ2-3, with D possibly called TRBD1 or TRBD2 (7 bases each). The germline CDR1 and CDR2 sequences are SEHNR and FQNEAQ (reference sequence). The CDR3 totals 14 residues. Trimming stripped 5 bases from V and 5 bases from J, with 14 bases between. The CDR3 sequence: CASSLGGDRDTQYF. CDR3 coding DNA: TGTGCCAGCAGCCTGGGAGGGGACAGAGATACGCAGTATTTT.

V is TRBV10-3 and J is TRBJ1-1; D ambiguous. CDR3 size: 13 residues. The V end lost 10 bases, the J end lost 2 bases, and 14 bases lay between the germline ends. Germline V gene sequence: CDR1 ENHRY, CDR2 SYGVKD. The CDR3 here is CASKDFPNTEAFF. The CDR3 region has the DNA TGTGCCAGCAAGGACTTTCCCAACACTGAAGCTTTCTTT.